This passage covers 14 T cell receptor beta chains from one sample sequenced in a study of early T cells in non-severe SARS-CoV-2 infection. MiXCR, run by TCRdb on the 5' RACE reads, gives a single entry per CDR3 protein. The data hold over 50,000 distinct CDR3 sequences, with 10% to 15% observed a single time. Sequences were obtained from whole blood. All receptors derive from an adult who was a healthcare worker with PCR-confirmed SARS-CoV-2 infection or an uninfected control (not recorded which).

This clonotype showed up just a few times. The chain employs TRBV5-1 and TRBJ1-2; no firm D call. Trimming pared 5 bases from V and 0 bases from J, leaving 5 bases between. Germline V gene lookup returns CDR1 SGHRS and CDR2 YFSETQ. CDR3 size: 12 residues. The CDR3 bases are TGCGCCAGCAGGCAAGCTAACTATGGCTACACCTTC. Its translation is CASRQANYGYTF.

This clonotype was seen more than once but under ten times. The chain joins TRBV7-3 to TRBJ2-1, with 10 bases matching TRBD2. Germline V CDR1 and CDR2: SGHTA, FQGTGA. This CDR3 is built from 16 residues. The V segment lost 5 bases and the J segment 7 bases; nucleotides outside the gene matches: 11. The CDR3 region has the DNA TGTGCCAGCAGCCTTACTAGCGGGAACCACGATAATGAGCAGTTCTTC. Amino acids: CASSLTSGNHDNEQFF.

This clonotype has at least ten counts. V usage is TRBV18 and J usage is TRBJ1-1, with D maybe TRBD1 (5 bases). Germline V gives CDR1 KGHSH, CDR2 LQKENI. The germline V and J ends were trimmed by 6 bases and 11 bases, with 19 bases remaining between them. The CDR3 contains 13 residues. In nucleotides, the CDR3 is TGTGCCAGCTCCCCATCAGCGGGTTCAGGGGCTTTCTTT. Translated: CASSPSAGSGAFF.

This clonotype was picked up many times. The rearrangement joins TRBV11-1 to TRBJ1-1; tentatively, D is TRBD1 (5 bases). The V and J ends lost 5 bases and 0 bases respectively, with 13 bases between them. The CDR3 has 15 residues. Germline loops: CDR1 SGHAT, CDR2 FQDESV (reference sequence). The CDR3 region is CASSKTRTMNTEAFF. Written as DNA, the CDR3 is TGTGCCAGCAGCAAGACTAGGACAATGAACACTGAAGCTTTCTTT.

This clonotype was counted ten times or more. The genes are TRBV28 and TRBJ1-6; D call uncertain. The CDR3 is made up of 16 amino acids. Germline V CDR1 and CDR2: MDHEN, SYDVKM. Trimming left V 7 bases short and J 0 bases short, with 13 bases between. The CDR3 loop is CASTPPVTSYNSPLHF. The DNA of the CDR3 is TGTGCCAGCACCCCCCCGGTGACCTCCTATAATTCACCCCTCCACTTT.

This clonotype was recorded many times. The chain joins TRBV24-1 to TRBJ2-3; D is perhaps TRBD1 or TRBD2 (5 bases each). Germline-derived CDR1 and CDR2 are KGHDR and SFDVKD. The CDR3 is 17 residues long. V lost 2 bases to trimming and J lost 0 bases, with 14 bases between them. The CDR3 sequence: CATSDWDGRTSTDTQYF. The CDR3 DNA sequence: TGTGCCACCAGTGATTGGGACGGACGAACTAGCACAGATACGCAGTATTTT.

The chain has TRBV4-1 and TRBJ1-3; D is unresolved. The germline V and J ends were trimmed by 3 bases and 0 bases, with 6 bases remaining between them. Germline V gives CDR1 MGHRA, CDR2 YSYEKL. CDR3 length equals 14 residues. Here the CDR3 reads CASSQGFSGNTIYF. CDR3 in DNA: TGCGCCAGCAGCCAGGGTTTCTCTGGAAACACCATATATTTT.

This sequence joins TRBV7-9 and TRBJ1-1, with D possibly being TRBD1 (6 bases). Germline loops: CDR1 SEHNR, CDR2 FQNEAQ (reference sequence). This CDR3 is built from 17 residues. Trimming stripped 2 bases from V and 6 bases from J, with 22 bases between. DNA for the CDR3: TGTGCCAGCAGCTTACGTCCAGGGGAGGGTAGGGTTCCTGAAGCTTTCTTT. This encodes CASSLRPGEGRVPEAFF.

This clonotype occurred a few times. The rearrangement uses TRBV6-5 and TRBJ2-2, with 7 bases fitting TRBD1. This CDR3 spans 13 amino acids. Germline lookup yields CDR1 MNHEY and CDR2 SVGAGI. The V and J ends lost 6 bases and 5 bases, in that order; junction bases with no gene match: 3. CDR3 amino acids: CASRYRGTGELFF. In nucleotides, the CDR3 is TGTGCCAGCAGATACAGGGGAACCGGGGAGCTGTTTTTT.

This clonotype was detected many times. This chain joins TRBV7-3 and TRBJ2-5, with a possible D match to TRBD1 (6 bases). The CDR3 totals 15 residues. The V gene's germline CDR1 is SGHTA and CDR2 FQGTGA. V lost 2 bases and J lost 4, with 14 bases in between. The CDR3 protein is CASSLGAGQRETQYF. The CDR3 DNA sequence: TGTGCCAGCAGCTTAGGAGCCGGACAGCGAGAGACCCAGTACTTC. The full variable domain, in which reference TRBV7-3 and TRBJ2-5 provide the parts outside the CDR3, is GAGVSQTPSNKVTEKGKYVELRCDPISGHTALYWYRQSLGQGPEFLIYFQGTGAADDSGLPNDRFFAVRPEGSVSTLKIQRTERGDSAVYLCASSLGAGQRETQYFGPGTRLLVL.

This clonotype was counted many times. The chain combines TRBV20-1 with TRBJ2-7; 7 nucleotides match TRBD1. V was clipped by 7 bases and J by 6 bases; unmatched bases: 18. CDR1 is DFQATT, CDR2 SNEGSKA, per germline (reference sequence). The CDR3 totals 15 residues. In DNA, the CDR3 is TGCAGTGGGACGAGCCGACAGGGCCAGGTGGGCGAGCAGTACTTC. As protein: CSGTSRQGQVGEQYF.

This clonotype appeared many times. This chain uses TRBV12-3 or TRBV12-4 with TRBJ2-1; TRBD2 agrees at 7 bases. Losses at the gene ends were 0 bases for V and 7 bases for J; bases not matched to a gene: 3. This CDR3 has 14 residues. In DNA, the CDR3 is TGTGCCAGCAGTTTAGCGCGACTAGCAAATGAGCAGTTCTTC. It specifies CASSLARLANEQFF.

There are many counts of this clonotype. The chain recombines TRBV30 with TRBJ1-1; tentative D call: TRBD1 (5 bases). The CDR3 covers 13 residues. Germline loops: CDR1 GTSNPN, CDR2 SVGIG (reference sequence). The V end lost 3 bases, the J end lost 3 bases, and 11 bases lay between the germline ends. CDR3 protein: CAWRERGDTEAFF. CDR3 sequence (DNA): TGTGCCTGGAGGGAAAGGGGCGACACTGAAGCTTTCTTT.

The rearrangement uses TRBV11-2 and TRBJ1-1; maybe TRBD1 (6 bases). The germline V and J ends were trimmed by 3 bases and 7 bases, with 15 bases remaining between them. Germline V gene sequence: CDR1 SGHAT, CDR2 FQNNGV. CDR3 length: 14 amino acids. CDR3 loop: CASSFRTDSGEAFF. The CDR3 DNA sequence: TGTGCCAGCAGCTTTCGGACAGATTCCGGTGAAGCTTTCTTT.